A single sample is the source of the 20 T cell receptor beta chains below, sequenced in a study of molecular identifiers for immune sequencing clone quantification. TCRdb re-derived calls from the PCR reads in MiXCR, one entry per CDR3 protein. The data hold 40,000 to 65,000 distinct CDR3 sequences, with approximately 34% observed a single time. The source material was naive CD8+ T cells from blood, with Jurkat cell RNA spiked in. The subset is: FACS-sorted CD8+CD4-CCR7+CD45RA+ naive T cells. All receptors come from a human donor in good health. Some libraries in this study had Jurkat cell RNA spiked in.

The J gene is TRBJ2-6, the V gene TRBV5-1; D possibly matches TRBD1 or TRBD2 (7 bases each). Germline CDR1 and CDR2: SGHRS and YFSETQ. This CDR3 region has 16 residues. Trimming left V 1 base short and J 4 bases short, with 12 bases between. The CDR3 spells CASSLPGGVGANVLTF. In DNA form, the CDR3 reads TGCGCCAGCAGCTTGCCAGGGGGGGTCGGGGCCAACGTCCTGACTTTC.

A remark on this clonotype: This CDR3 fails to terminate in the conserved phenylalanine or tryptophan, so it likely reflects a read error. No DNA is shown, since the ends of the CDR3 on it are uncertain; the CDR3 is the one TCRdb lists. The chain couples TRBV14 to TRBJ2-5; TRBD2 is the table's D call and was not checked against the DNA. The germline gives CDR1 SGHDN, CDR2 FVKESK. Counting both end residues, the CDR3 totals 14 amino acids. CDR3 sequence: CASSQRLTQETQSL.

This clonotype came up many times. The V gene is TRBV28, the J gene TRBJ1-1; tentatively, D is TRBD1 (6 bases). Per germline, CDR1 MDHEN and CDR2 SYDVKM. The CDR3 loop spans 11 amino acids. V lost 6 bases and J lost 5, with 7 bases in between. The CDR3 bases are TGTGCCAGCAGAGGACAGACTGAAGCTTTCTTT. It specifies CASRGQTEAFF.

The rearrangement links TRBV7-9 to TRBJ2-7; maybe TRBD2 (5 bases). V shed 1 base and J shed 5 bases, with 9 bases lying between them. Germline CDR1 is SEHNR and CDR2 is FQNEAQ (reference sequence). The CDR3 is 13 amino acids. The CDR3 DNA sequence: TGTGCCAGCAGCTTAGGGGTCGGGGACGAGCAGTACTTC. Translation: CASSLGVGDEQYF.

Many counts were recorded for this clonotype. The chain links TRBV15 to TRBJ2-3; 7 bases fit TRBD1. The CDR3 has 14 residues. From germline, CDR1 is LNHNV and CDR2 YYDKDF (reference sequence). With V trimmed by 7 bases and J by 6 bases, 10 bases remained unmatched. DNA of the CDR3: TGTGCCACCACCCCGACAGGGCCGATGGATACGCAGTATTTT. Translation gives CATTPTGPMDTQYF.

The sample holds a few counts of this clonotype. This chain joins TRBV24-1 and TRBJ2-2, with D possibly TRBD2 on 6 matching bases. Germline lookup yields CDR1 KGHDR and CDR2 SFDVKD. V gave up 9 bases and J gave up 6 bases, with 10 bases separating them. The CDR3 loop spans 12 amino acids. Here the CDR3 reads CATQEGPGELFF. The CDR3 bases are TGTGCCACCCAGGAGGGTCCCGGGGAGCTGTTTTTT.

CDR3 region: CASSQARMETQYF. The CDR3 region has the DNA TGTGCCAGCAGTCAAGCTCGGATGGAGACCCAGTACTTC. The chain joins TRBV28 to TRBJ2-5; D gene uncertain. From germline, CDR1 is MDHEN and CDR2 SYDVKM. V lost 5 bases and J lost 5, with 12 bases in between. This CDR3 is 13 amino acids long.

With respect to this clonotype: A much larger clone differs from this one at a single base, so this may be a read error. This chain joins TRBV29-1 and TRBJ2-7; D is tentatively TRBD1 or TRBD2 (5 bases each). The CDR3 is 11 residues long. Germline CDR1 SQVTM, CDR2 ANQGSEA. The CDR3 reads CSVEFRDEQCF. The CDR3 DNA is TGCAGCGTTGAGTTCAGGGACGAGCAGTGCTTC.

The V and J genes are TRBV27 and TRBJ2-1, with 10 bases fitting TRBD2. Per germline, CDR1 MNHEY and CDR2 SMNVEV (reference sequence). J was trimmed by 9 bases and V by 8 bases; bases with no gene match: 10. This CDR3 comprises 14 residues. CDR3 residues: CASYGQREGLEQFF. DNA for the CDR3: TGTGCCAGCTACGGGCAGCGGGAGGGCCTTGAGCAGTTCTTC.

V and J are TRBV7-8 and TRBJ2-5; TRBD2 agrees at 7 bases. Germline V gene sequence: CDR1 SGHVS, CDR2 FQNEAQ. Germline trimming cut 0 bases from V and 7 bases from J; bases unmatched to any gene: 5. The CDR3 is 14 residues long. CDR3 nucleotide sequence: TGTGCCAGCAGCTTAGCGGGAGGGCTCTTGACCCAGTACTTC. As protein: CASSLAGGLLTQYF.

This clonotype has at least ten counts. The gene calls are TRBV5-1 and TRBJ2-3; 9 nucleotides line up with TRBD1. The V gene's germline CDR1 is SGHRS and CDR2 YFSETQ. This CDR3 contains 14 residues. V was clipped by 4 bases and J by 4 bases; unmatched bases: 4. This CDR3 reads CASSHGTGSDTQYF. The CDR3 DNA follows: TGCGCCAGCAGCCACGGGACAGGGTCAGATACGCAGTATTTT.

This clonotype was observed at least ten times. The chain carries TRBV6-2 or TRBV6-3 and TRBJ1-5, with D possibly TRBD1 on 6 matching bases. CDR3 length equals 14 residues. CDR1 and CDR2 from the germline V gene are MNHEY and SVGEGT. V lost 6 bases and J lost 4, with 13 bases in between. The CDR3: CASSKTGANQPQHF. For the CDR3, the DNA is TGTGCCAGCAGCAAAACGGGGGCAAATCAGCCCCAGCATTTT.

The V call is TRBV3-1, the J call TRBJ1-4; D gene ambiguous. V lost 0 bases to trimming and J lost 10 bases, with 24 bases between them. The germline gives CDR1 LGHDT, CDR2 YNNKEL (reference sequence). The length of the CDR3 is 18 residues. This chain's CDR3 is CASSQDFGIGVDHGKLFF. CDR3 nucleotide sequence: TGTGCCAGCAGCCAAGACTTCGGGATCGGGGTGGACCACGGAAAACTGTTTTTT.

This clonotype was seen more than once but under ten times. The rearrangement links TRBV7-2 to TRBJ2-5; D ambiguous. The CDR3 extends over 16 amino acids. Between the trimmed V and J ends, which lost 5 bases and 0 bases, there was a span of 16 bases. Germline lookup yields CDR1 SGHTA and CDR2 FQGNSA. In DNA form, the CDR3 reads TGTGCCAGCAGCCAGTTCGGAGAAGTCCACCAAGAGACCCAGTACTTC. It yields the protein CASSQFGEVHQETQYF.

This rearrangement joins TRBV5-1 to TRBJ2-7; D unresolved. Germline CDR1 reads SGHRS; CDR2 reads YFSETQ. The length of the CDR3 is 13 residues. V was pared by 2 bases and J by 1 base, with 7 bases between. The CDR3 coding sequence is TGCGCCAGCAGCTTACGGTATTCCTACGAGCAGTACTTC. This translates into CASSLRYSYEQYF.

Turning to this clonotype: No conserved phenylalanine or tryptophan ends this CDR3, so it is likely a read error. This chain links TRBV27 with TRBJ2-7, with TRBD2 matching 12 bases. The CDR3 covers 13 residues. In germline, CDR1 is MNHEY, CDR2 SMNVEV (reference sequence). Unmatched junction bases numbered 2, after V lost 9 bases and J lost 2 bases. The DNA of the CDR3 is TGTGCCAGTCGGACTAGCGGGGCCTACGAGCAGTACTCC. This gives the protein CASRTSGAYEQYS.

This clonotype occurred many times. The chain recombines TRBV7-8 with TRBJ2-5; D may correspond to TRBD1 or TRBD2 (6 bases each). The V gene lost 3 bases and the J gene lost 1 base, with 15 bases spanning the gap. Germline CDR1 SGHVS, CDR2 FQNEAQ. The CDR3 consists of 16 residues. The CDR3 reads CASSFAPEGGQETQYF. For the CDR3, the DNA is TGTGCCAGCAGCTTCGCCCCCGAGGGGGGCCAAGAGACCCAGTACTTC.

V is TRBV20-1 and J is TRBJ1-4; D remains unclear. CDR1 and CDR2 from the germline V gene are DFQATT and SNEGSKA (reference sequence). This CDR3 has 17 amino acids. Trimming removed 0 bases from V and 4 bases from J, with 18 bases in between. The CDR3 sequence is CSARDASVLGYNEKLFF. The CDR3 DNA reads TGCAGTGCTAGAGATGCCTCCGTACTGGGATATAATGAAAAACTGTTTTTT.

With regard to this clonotype: One base away lies a much larger clone, so this may be a sequencing read error. It is likely a read error, because the conserved phenylalanine at the end of the CDR3 is missing. This chain connects TRBV7-9 to TRBJ2-2, with unresolved D. Germline V gene sequence: CDR1 SEHNR, CDR2 FQNEAQ (reference sequence). The CDR3 has 15 residues. Trimming pared 0 bases from V and 2 bases from J, leaving 7 bases between. The CDR3 DNA reads as TGTGCCAGCAGCTTAGCATCGTCTAACACCGGGGAGCTGTTTATT. Protein product: CASSLASSNTGELFI.

In regard to this clonotype: The conserved closing phenylalanine or tryptophan is absent in this CDR3, likely reflecting a read error. CDR3 in DNA: TGTGCCAGCAGTTCGCCGGGACTAAACTACGAGCAGTACTAC. This sequence encodes CASSSPGLNYEQYY. The chain couples TRBV6-5 to TRBJ2-7; TRBD2 aligns across 7 bases. J gave up 3 bases and V 4 bases, and 6 bases lay outside the gene matches. This CDR3 is built from 14 residues. Germline V CDR1 and CDR2: MNHEY, SVGAGI.